The rows below give T cell receptor beta chains drawn from one sample of a study of blood T cell repertoires in COVID-19. This table comes from immunoSEQ multiplex PCR, and its TCRdb copy is limited to in-frame clones, with some not included. Of roughly 220,000 clones listed, 88% were seen once; the top ten hold under 15%. The material sequenced was PBMCs or T cells enriched from blood (not recorded which). All receptors derive from a woman aged 45-65 years with acute COVID-19. Each CDR3 is given with its conserved first and last residue. D genes are given only for firm matches. The listing skips clone size in some rows; elsewhere it reads once, few, many or a size class.

v_call,j_call,d_call,cdr3_length,clone_size,cdr3_nt,cdr3_aa
TRBV5-1,TRBJ2-2,NA,14,few,TGCGCCAGCAGCAAACCAGGGTGGCCCGGGGAGCTGTTTTTT,CASSKPGWPGELFF
TRBV4-1,TRBJ1-1,NA,16,NA,TGCGCCAGCAGCCAGTACAGTGGGGCCATGAACACTGAAGCTTTCTTT,CASSQYSGAMNTEAFF
TRBV7-9,TRBJ1-1,TRBD1,15,NA,TGTGCCAGCAGCTTAGTGGGGACAGGGGGCACTGAAGCTTTCTTT,CASSLVGTGGTEAFF
TRBV3-1/TRBV3-2,TRBJ2-1,TRBD2,16,NA,TGTGCCAGCAGCCTAAGGATAGCGGGGTCGTTGAATGAGCAGTTCTTC,CASSLRIAGSLNEQFF
TRBV28,TRBJ1-5,NA,14,NA,TGTGCCAGCAGTTTGGGAGGTAGCAATCAGCCCCAGCATTTT,CASSLGGSNQPQHF
TRBV6-1,TRBJ2-7,TRBD1,17,once,TGTGCCAGCAGTGGTTGGGACAGGGGGCTTAGATCCTACGAGCAGTACTTC,CASSGWDRGLRSYEQYF
TRBV10-3,TRBJ2-7,NA,14,NA,TGTGCCATCAGTGAGGACGGTAGGGGTCGCGAGCAGTACTTC,CAISEDGRGREQYF
TRBV9,TRBJ2-7,TRBD2,16,NA,TGTGCCAGCAGCGACCCCCTCGGACTAGCGGGAGGCGAGCAGTACTTC,CASSDPLGLAGGEQYF
TRBV5-4,TRBJ2-3,TRBD1,18,NA,TGTGCCAGCAGCCCCGATCCACCCGGGACAGCGAACTCAGATACGCAGTATTTT,CASSPDPPGTANSDTQYF
TRBV28,TRBJ2-7,NA,13,NA,TGTGCCAGCAGTTTGTGGCAAGCCTACGAGCAGTACTTC,CASSLWQAYEQYF
TRBV29-1,TRBJ1-3,TRBD1,14,NA,TGCAGCGCTAAACAGGGGAGCTCTGGAAACACCATATATTTT,CSAKQGSSGNTIYF
TRBV13,TRBJ2-7,NA,15,NA,TGTGCCAGCAGCTTATTTAGCAACGGCCCCTACGAGCAGTACTTC,CASSLFSNGPYEQYF
TRBV3-1/TRBV3-2,TRBJ1-6,NA,13,NA,TGTGCCACACAACCCGGGGGGAATTCACCCCTCCACTTT,CATQPGGNSPLHF
TRBV18,TRBJ1-3,NA,15,NA,TGTGCCAGCTCACCACTCAACAAGATGGGAAACACCATATATTTT,CASSPLNKMGNTIYF
TRBV7-9,TRBJ2-5,TRBD1,15,NA,TGTGCCAGCAGCCACACAGGGACAGGGGGGGAGACCCAGTACTTC,CASSHTGTGGETQYF
TRBV9,TRBJ2-3,TRBD2,16,NA,TGTGCCAGCAGCGTAGGGAATAGCGGGAGTACAGATACGCAGTATTTT,CASSVGNSGSTDTQYF
TRBV12-5,TRBJ1-5,NA,13,NA,TGTGCCCCCGGGGAGTCGGTGAACCAGCCCCAGCATTTT,CAPGESVNQPQHF
TRBV28,TRBJ2-4,TRBD2,17,NA,TGTGCCAGCAGTCCACCCTTAGCGGGAGGGGCCAAAAACATTCAGTACTTC,CASSPPLAGGAKNIQYF
TRBV19,TRBJ2-2,TRBD1,16,NA,TGTGCCAGTACCCAAGGAGGGGACAGGAGACCCGGGGAGCTGTTTTTT,CASTQGGDRRPGELFF
TRBV3-1/TRBV3-2,TRBJ2-1,NA,12,NA,TGTGCCAGCAGCCTACAGGCAGCGAAGCAGTTCTTC,CASSLQAAKQFF
TRBV27,TRBJ1-1,NA,11,NA,TGTGCCAGCAGTTTCGGGGTAGAAGCTTTCTTT,CASSFGVEAFF
TRBV6-5,TRBJ1-6,NA,15,NA,TGTGCCAGCAGTTACCGGGGTAAAAATAATTCACCCCTCCACTTT,CASSYRGKNNSPLHF
TRBV6-5,TRBJ1-1,TRBD1,11,once,TGTGCCAGCAGCAGAGGGACAGCGGCTTTCTTT,CASSRGTAAFF
TRBV6-1,TRBJ1-2,NA,18,once,TGTGCCAGCAGTGTAAGAGAGGGTTCGGCAGGGGTTCACTATGGCTACACCTTC,CASSVREGSAGVHYGYTF
TRBV20-1,TRBJ2-1,NA,10,NA,TGCAGTGCTCGTAGTAATGAGCAGTTCTTC,CSARSNEQFF
TRBV5-1,TRBJ1-4,TRBD1,15,NA,TGCGCCAGCAGCTTGGGGGACAGGAATAATGAAAAACTGTTTTTT,CASSLGDRNNEKLFF
TRBV19,TRBJ1-1,NA,13,NA,TGTGCCAGTAGTCAGGGAGGGAGCACTGAAGCTTTCTTT,CASSQGGSTEAFF
TRBV24-1,TRBJ1-5,TRBD1,16,NA,TGTGCCACCAGTGAGGCAGGGGGCCCCGCCAATCAGCCCCAGCATTTT,CATSEAGGPANQPQHF
TRBV30,TRBJ2-1,TRBD2,13,NA,TGTGCCTGGAGTGCGACTAGCCTCAATGAGCAGTTCTTC,CAWSATSLNEQFF
TRBV5-5,TRBJ2-7,NA,15,once,TGTGCCAGCAGCTTCGGGGGACTTGTCTCCTACGAGCAGTACTTC,CASSFGGLVSYEQYF
TRBV6-2/TRBV6-3,TRBJ1-1,NA,14,NA,TGTGCCAGCAGTTACAGGGGCATGAACACTGAAGCTTTCTTT,CASSYRGMNTEAFF
TRBV19,TRBJ2-1,TRBD1,17,NA,TGTGCCAGTACACCAGCCCCGGGACAGGACCCTTACAATGAGCAGTTCTTC,CASTPAPGQDPYNEQFF
TRBV6-1,TRBJ2-5,NA,14,once,TGTGCCAGCAGTGAATTGGGCAGAGAAGAGACCCAGTACTTC,CASSELGREETQYF
TRBV27,TRBJ1-1,TRBD1,13,NA,TGTGCCAGCAGTTCCGTAAGACAGGGTCGAGCTTTCTTT,CASSSVRQGRAFF
TRBV10-3,TRBJ2-3,TRBD2,17,NA,TGTGCCATCAGTGACCCGACTAGCGGGAGCCATGTAGATACGCAGTATTTT,CAISDPTSGSHVDTQYF
TRBV28,TRBJ2-7,NA,13,few,TGTGCCAGCAGTACACAGGGACCCCACGAGCAGTACTTC,CASSTQGPHEQYF
TRBV2,TRBJ1-5,NA,15,NA,TGTGCCAGCAGTGATTCCAGGGTAGGCAATCAGCCCCAGCATTTT,CASSDSRVGNQPQHF
TRBV2,TRBJ2-3,TRBD2,14,NA,TGTGCCACCGGACTAGCGGGAGCTGGAGATACGCAGTATTTT,CATGLAGAGDTQYF
TRBV28,TRBJ1-5,TRBD1,15,NA,TGTGCCAGCAATCCCGCGGACAGGGTTAATCAGCCCCAGCATTTT,CASNPADRVNQPQHF
TRBV19,TRBJ2-5,TRBD2,16,NA,TGTGCCAGTAGTCAGCCCGGAGCGGGAGCCCAAGAGACCCAGTACTTC,CASSQPGAGAQETQYF
TRBV7-2,TRBJ1-2,NA,15,NA,TGTGCCAGCAGCTTAGATCGGACCATTCCAGGGGGCTACACCTTC,CASSLDRTIPGGYTF
TRBV7-2,TRBJ1-3,NA,16,NA,TGTGCCAGCAGCTTAGTAGGACTTAGTCCTGGAAACACCATATATTTT,CASSLVGLSPGNTIYF